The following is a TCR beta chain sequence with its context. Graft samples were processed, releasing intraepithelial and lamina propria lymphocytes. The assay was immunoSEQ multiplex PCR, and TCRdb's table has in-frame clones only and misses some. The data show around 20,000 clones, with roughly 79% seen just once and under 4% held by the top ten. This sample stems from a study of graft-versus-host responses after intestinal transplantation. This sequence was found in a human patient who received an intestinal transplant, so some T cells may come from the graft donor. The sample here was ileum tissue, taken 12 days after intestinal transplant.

CDR3 protein: CASSWAGQNYGYTF. CDR3 DNA: TGTGCCAGCAGTTGGGCAGGGCAAAACTATGGCTACACCTTC. This sequence joins TRBV6-6 and TRBJ1-2; D perhaps matches TRBD1 (5 bases). Trimming stripped 4 bases from V and 2 bases from J, with 11 bases between. Germline-derived CDR1 and CDR2 are MNHNY and SVGAGI (reference sequence). The CDR3 sequence is 14 residues long.